The clone carrying this T cell receptor (beta chain) was detected once. The data originate from a study of control samples from healthy donors and cancer patients. Measured with immunoSEQ multiplex PCR; TCRdb has only the in-frame clones, and not every one. The sample has about 170,000 clones; around 90% are singletons. The V end lost 7 bases, the J end lost 4 bases, and 13 bases lay between the germline ends. The germline gives CDR1 LGHNT, CDR2 FRNRAP. The CDR3 spans 13 residues. Sequenced material: blood. The clonotype originates from a woman in her thirties or forties in good health. The V gene is TRBV12-5, the J gene TRBJ2-5; D unclear. CDR3 bases: TGTGCTAGTGCTTCAGATTTCCGAGAGACCCAGTACTTC. It encodes CASASDFRETQYF.